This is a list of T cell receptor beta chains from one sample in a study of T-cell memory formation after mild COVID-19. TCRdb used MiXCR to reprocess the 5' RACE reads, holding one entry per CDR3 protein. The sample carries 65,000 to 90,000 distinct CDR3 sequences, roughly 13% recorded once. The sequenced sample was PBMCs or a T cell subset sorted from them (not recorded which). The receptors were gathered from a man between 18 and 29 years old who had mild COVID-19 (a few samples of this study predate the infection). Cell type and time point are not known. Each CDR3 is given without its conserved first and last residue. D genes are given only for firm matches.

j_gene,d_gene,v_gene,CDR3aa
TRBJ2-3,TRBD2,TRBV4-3,ASSQESGSGGTQY
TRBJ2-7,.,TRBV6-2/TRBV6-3,ASTDLARDRSKQKQY
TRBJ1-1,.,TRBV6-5,ASSYSGKTEAF
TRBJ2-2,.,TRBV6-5,ASSYVLRTANTGELF
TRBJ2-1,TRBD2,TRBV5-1,ASSRSGGRVDEQF
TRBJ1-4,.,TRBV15,ATSRDQERDEKLF
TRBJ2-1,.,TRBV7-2,ASSLDVYPGNEQF
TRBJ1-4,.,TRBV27,ASSLSAFSLDEKLF
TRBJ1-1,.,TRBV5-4,ASSPTSYTEAF
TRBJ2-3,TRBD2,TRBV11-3,ASSSGLAGATDTQY
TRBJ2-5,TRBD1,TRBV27,ASMDLQGAVETQY
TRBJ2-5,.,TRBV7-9,ASSSRSHGRVETQY
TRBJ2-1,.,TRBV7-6,ASSLAGGPANEQF
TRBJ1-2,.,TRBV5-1,ASSDSAADTNYGYT
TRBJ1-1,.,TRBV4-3,ASSQLRIRNTEAF
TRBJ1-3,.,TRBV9,ASSVARTTPISTIY
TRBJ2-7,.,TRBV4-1,ASSQDRHPTYEQY
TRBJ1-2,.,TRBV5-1,ASSLEWTFPGVGGYT
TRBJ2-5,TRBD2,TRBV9,ASSVGPSGESRETQY
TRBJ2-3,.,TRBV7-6,ASSLLSSGTDTQY
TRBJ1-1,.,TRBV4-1,ASSQVLLGNTEAF
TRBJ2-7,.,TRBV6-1,ASKSGYYEQY
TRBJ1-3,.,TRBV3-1,ASSQDGRRNSGNTIY
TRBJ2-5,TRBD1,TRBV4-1,ASSLDRAHPQETQY
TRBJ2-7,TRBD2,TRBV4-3,ASSPSGGYYEQY
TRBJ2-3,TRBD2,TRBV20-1,SAAGTKDTDTQY
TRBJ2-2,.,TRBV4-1,ASSQGPLAAGELF
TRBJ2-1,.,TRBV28,ASRLTAREQF
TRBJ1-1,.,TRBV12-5,ASGSQDTEAF
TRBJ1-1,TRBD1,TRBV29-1,SVPGGTEAF
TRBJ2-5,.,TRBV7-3,ASSLTTGEETQY
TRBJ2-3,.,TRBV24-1,ATRAPPSTDTQY
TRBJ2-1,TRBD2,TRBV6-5,ASSTSGGVGNEQF
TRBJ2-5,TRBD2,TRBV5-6,ASSLASGGFETQY
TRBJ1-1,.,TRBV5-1,ASSLTGGGTEAF
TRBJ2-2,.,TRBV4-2,ASSQESGGDPGELF
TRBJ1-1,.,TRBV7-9,ASRHSYRDAALGAF
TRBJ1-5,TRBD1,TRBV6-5,ASSRTGNSNQPQH
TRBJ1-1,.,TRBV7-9,ASSAPTSNTEAF
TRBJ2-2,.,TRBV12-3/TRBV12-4,ASSLAHSNTGELF